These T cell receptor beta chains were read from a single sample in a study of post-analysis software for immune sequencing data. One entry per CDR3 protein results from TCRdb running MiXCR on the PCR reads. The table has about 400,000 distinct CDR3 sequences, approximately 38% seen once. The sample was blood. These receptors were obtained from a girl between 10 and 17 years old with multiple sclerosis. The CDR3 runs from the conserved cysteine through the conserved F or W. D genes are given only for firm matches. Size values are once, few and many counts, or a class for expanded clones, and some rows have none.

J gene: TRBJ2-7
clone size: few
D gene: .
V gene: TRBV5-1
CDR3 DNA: TGCGCCAGCAGCTTGGGGGAAGCGGCAGCGGGCCCCTACGAGCAGTACTTC
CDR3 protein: CASSLGEAAAGPYEQYF

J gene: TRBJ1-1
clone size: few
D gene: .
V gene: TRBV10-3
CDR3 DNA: TGTGCCATCAGTGAGGAGGGGGGAAAAAACACTGAAGCTTTCTTT
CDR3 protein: CAISEEGGKNTEAFF

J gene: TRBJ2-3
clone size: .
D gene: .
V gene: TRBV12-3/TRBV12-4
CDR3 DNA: TGTGCCAGCAGTCGATTATTTGATACGCAGTATTTT
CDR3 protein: CASSRLFDTQYF

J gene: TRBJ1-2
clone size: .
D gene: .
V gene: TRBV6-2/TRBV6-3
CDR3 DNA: TGTGCCAGCAGTTACTGGGACACCAGCTATGGCTACACCTTC
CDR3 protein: CASSYWDTSYGYTF

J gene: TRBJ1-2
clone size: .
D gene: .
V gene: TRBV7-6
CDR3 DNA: TGTGCCAGCAGCTTAGGTTATCCGGGGGCAGGGAACTATGGCTACACCTTC
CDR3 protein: CASSLGYPGAGNYGYTF

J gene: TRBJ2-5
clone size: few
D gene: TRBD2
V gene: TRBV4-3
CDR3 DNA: TGCGCCAGCAGCCAAGATTGGAACGGGGGGTCAGAGACCCAGTACTTC
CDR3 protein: CASSQDWNGGSETQYF

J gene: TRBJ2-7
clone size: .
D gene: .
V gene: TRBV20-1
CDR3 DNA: TGCAGTGCTAGGCCCCGGGCCTCCTACGAGCAGTACTTC
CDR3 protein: CSARPRASYEQYF

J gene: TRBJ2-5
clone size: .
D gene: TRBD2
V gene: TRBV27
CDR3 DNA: TGTGCCAGCAGTTCCGCTAGCGGGGGGGCCAGAGAGACCCAGTACTTC
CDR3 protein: CASSSASGGARETQYF

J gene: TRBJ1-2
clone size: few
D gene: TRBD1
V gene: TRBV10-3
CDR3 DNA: TGTGCCATCAGGGGAACAGGGGGCGCGTTGGTCTATGGCTACACCTTC
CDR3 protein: CAIRGTGGALVYGYTF

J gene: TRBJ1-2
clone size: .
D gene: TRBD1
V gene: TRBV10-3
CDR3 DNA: TGTGCCATCACTTCGACAGGGCCCCGCTACACCTTC
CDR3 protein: CAITSTGPRYTF

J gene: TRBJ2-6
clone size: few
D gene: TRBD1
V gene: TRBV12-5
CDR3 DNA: TGTGCTAGTGGACCCGGGACAGGGACCGGGGCCAACGTCCTGACTTTC
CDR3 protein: CASGPGTGTGANVLTF

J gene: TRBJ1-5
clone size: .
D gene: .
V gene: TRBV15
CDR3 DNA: TGTGCCACCAGCAGAGATCGTTCAGGGGCGGGAACCCCCCAGCATTTT
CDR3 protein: CATSRDRSGAGTPQHF

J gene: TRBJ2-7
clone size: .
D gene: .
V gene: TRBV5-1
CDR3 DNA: TGCGCCAGCAGCCCCTATTCAGGGGACTCCTACAATGAGCAGTACTTC
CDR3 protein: CASSPYSGDSYNEQYF

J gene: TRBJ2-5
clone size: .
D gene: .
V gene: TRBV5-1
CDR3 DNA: TGCGCCAGCAGCTTCGAAAGTGAGACCCAGTACTTC
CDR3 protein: CASSFESETQYF

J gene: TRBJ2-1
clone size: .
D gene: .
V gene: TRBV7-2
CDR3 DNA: TGTGCCAGCAGCTTTTCTTCAGGGACAACCTACAATGAGCAGTTCTTC
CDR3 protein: CASSFSSGTTYNEQFF

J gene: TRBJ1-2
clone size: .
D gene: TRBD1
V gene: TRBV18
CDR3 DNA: TGTGCCAGCTCACCACCGGTGACAGGGGGTTACGGCTACACCTTC
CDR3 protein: CASSPPVTGGYGYTF

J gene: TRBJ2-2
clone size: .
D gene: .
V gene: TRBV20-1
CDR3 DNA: TGCAGTGCTAAGGATGACACCGGGGAGCTGTTTTTT
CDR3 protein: CSAKDDTGELFF

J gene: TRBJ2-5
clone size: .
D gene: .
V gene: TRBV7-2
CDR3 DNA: TGTGCCAGCAGCCCATCCCCACCCCTTGGCGAGACCCAGTACTTC
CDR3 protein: CASSPSPPLGETQYF

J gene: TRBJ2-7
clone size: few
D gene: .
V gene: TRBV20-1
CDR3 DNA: TGCAGTGCTATCGACTTGGCGACAGCCTACTACGAGCAGTACTTC
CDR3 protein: CSAIDLATAYYEQYF

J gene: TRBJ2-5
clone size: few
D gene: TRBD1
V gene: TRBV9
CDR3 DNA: TGTGCCAGCAGCTCGGGACAGAGGCAAGAGACCCAGTACTTC
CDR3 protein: CASSSGQRQETQYF

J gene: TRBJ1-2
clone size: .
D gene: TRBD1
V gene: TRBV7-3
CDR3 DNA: TGTGCCAGCAGCCAGACAGGGGACTATGGCTACACCTTC
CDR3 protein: CASSQTGDYGYTF

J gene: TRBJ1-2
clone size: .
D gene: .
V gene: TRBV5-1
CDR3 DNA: TGCGCCAGCAGCTTGGGTCAGGACTACTATGGCTACACCTTC
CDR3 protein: CASSLGQDYYGYTF

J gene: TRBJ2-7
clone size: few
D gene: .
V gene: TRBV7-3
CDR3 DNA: TGTGCCAGCAGCTTAAACCCAGGGTCTCACCACGAGCAGTACTTC
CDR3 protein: CASSLNPGSHHEQYF

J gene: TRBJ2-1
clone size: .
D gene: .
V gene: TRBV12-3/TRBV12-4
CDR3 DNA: TGTGCCAGCAGTTTAGGCCCTAGCGCCCTCAATGAGCAGTTCTTC
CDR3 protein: CASSLGPSALNEQFF

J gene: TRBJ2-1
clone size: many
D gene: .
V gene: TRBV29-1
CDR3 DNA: TGCAGCGTTGAAATCAGATCCGTGGAGGGGGAATACAATGAGCAGTTCTTC
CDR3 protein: CSVEIRSVEGEYNEQFF

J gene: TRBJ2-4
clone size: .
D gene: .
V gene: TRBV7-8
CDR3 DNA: TGTGCCAGCAGCTTAGATTCGTTTGGGGAAGCCAAAAACATTCAGTACTTC
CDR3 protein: CASSLDSFGEAKNIQYF

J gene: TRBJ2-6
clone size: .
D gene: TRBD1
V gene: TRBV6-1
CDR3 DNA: TGTGCCAGCAGACAGGGGTTTGGGGCCAACGTCCTGACTTTC
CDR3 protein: CASRQGFGANVLTF

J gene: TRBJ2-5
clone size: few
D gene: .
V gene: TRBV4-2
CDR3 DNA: TGTGCCAGCAGCCAGCCCCGGGGGGCGCGGAGAGAGACCCAGTACTTC
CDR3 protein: CASSQPRGARRETQYF

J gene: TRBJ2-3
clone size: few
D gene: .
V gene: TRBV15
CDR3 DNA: TGTGCCACCAGCTCGTACACGTTTAGCACAGATACGCAGTATTTT
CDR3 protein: CATSSYTFSTDTQYF

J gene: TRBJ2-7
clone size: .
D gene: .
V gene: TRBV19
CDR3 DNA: TGTGCCAGCAGTTTAGCAGGAAGCCTCCCCTACGAGCAGTACTTC
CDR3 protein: CASSLAGSLPYEQYF

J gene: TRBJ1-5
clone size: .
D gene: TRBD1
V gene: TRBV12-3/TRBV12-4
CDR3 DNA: TGTGCCAGCAGTTTAGTAACAGGGGGCAATCAGCCCCAGCATTTT
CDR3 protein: CASSLVTGGNQPQHF

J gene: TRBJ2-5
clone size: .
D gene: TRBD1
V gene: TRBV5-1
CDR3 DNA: TGCGCCAGCAGCTTGGCCCCGGGACAGGGGGGAGAGACCCAGTACTTC
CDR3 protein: CASSLAPGQGGETQYF

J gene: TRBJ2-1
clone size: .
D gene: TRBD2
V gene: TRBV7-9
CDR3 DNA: TGTGCCAGCAGCATCCCTGTGTCGAGTAGCGGGGTATACAATGAGCAGTTCTTC
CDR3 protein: CASSIPVSSSGVYNEQFF

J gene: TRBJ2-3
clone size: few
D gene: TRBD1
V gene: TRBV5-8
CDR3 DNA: TGTGCCAGCAGCCCTAGGGGGCGCGGTACAGATACGCAGTATTTT
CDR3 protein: CASSPRGRGTDTQYF

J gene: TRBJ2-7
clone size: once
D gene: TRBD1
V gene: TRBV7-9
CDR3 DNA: TGTGCCAGCAGCTCGCCGGGACAGGGGGTCTACGAGCAGTACTTC
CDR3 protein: CASSSPGQGVYEQYF

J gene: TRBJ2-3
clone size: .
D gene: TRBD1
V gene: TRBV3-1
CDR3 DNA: TGTGCCAGCAGCAACCGGGACAGATTACCAGATACGCAGTATTTT
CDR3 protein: CASSNRDRLPDTQYF

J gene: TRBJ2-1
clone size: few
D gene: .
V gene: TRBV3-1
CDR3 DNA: TGTGCCAGCAGCTTTCGATCCCGCGGGCCCGGAAGTGAGCAGTTCTTC
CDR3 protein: CASSFRSRGPGSEQFF

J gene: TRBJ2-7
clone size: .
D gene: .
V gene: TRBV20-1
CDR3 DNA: TGCAGTGCTAGTTCCCTAAATGGGGTCCCGTACGAGCAGTACTTC
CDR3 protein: CSASSLNGVPYEQYF

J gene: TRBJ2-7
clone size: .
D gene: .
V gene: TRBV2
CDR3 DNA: TGTGCCAGCAGTGAAGTTGGGCTGGGCTCCTACGAGCAGTACTTC
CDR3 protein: CASSEVGLGSYEQYF

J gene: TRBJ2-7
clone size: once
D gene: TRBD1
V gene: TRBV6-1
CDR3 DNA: TGTGCCAGCAGTGAGGGAGGACAGGGAAGATTCTACGAGCAGTACTTC
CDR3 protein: CASSEGGQGRFYEQYF

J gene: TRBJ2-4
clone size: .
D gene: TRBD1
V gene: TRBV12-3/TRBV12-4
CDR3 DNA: TGTGCCAGCAGCTTCGAGGGGGCCGGCAAAAACATTCAGTACTTC
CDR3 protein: CASSFEGAGKNIQYF

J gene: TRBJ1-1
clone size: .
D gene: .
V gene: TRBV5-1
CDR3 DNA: TGCGCCAGCAGCTTGGAGCTCAGGGAATACACTGAAGCTTTCTTT
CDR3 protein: CASSLELREYTEAFF

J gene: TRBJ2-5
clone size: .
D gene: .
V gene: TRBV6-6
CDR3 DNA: TGTGCCAGCAGTGCTATTGGTGGAGAGACCCAGTACTTC
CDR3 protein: CASSAIGGETQYF

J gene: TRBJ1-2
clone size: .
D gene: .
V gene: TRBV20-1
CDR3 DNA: TGCAGTTTTAGCCGGAACTATGGCTACACCTTC
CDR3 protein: CSFSRNYGYTF

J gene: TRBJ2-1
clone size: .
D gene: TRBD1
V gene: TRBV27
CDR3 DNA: TGTGCCAGCAGTCGCGACAGGGGTCTTGACAATGAGCAGTTCTTC
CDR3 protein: CASSRDRGLDNEQFF

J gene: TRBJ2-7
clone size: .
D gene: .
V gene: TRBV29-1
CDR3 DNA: TGCAGCGTTGGCCCACTGGATACTCTAGGGCAGTACTTC
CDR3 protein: CSVGPLDTLGQYF